One sample yielded the 23 T cell receptor beta chains listed below, sequenced in a study of blood T cell repertoires in COVID-19 (dated by TCRdb to the early 2020s). Libraries came from the immunoSEQ multiplex PCR assay. TCRdb obtained this table from immuneACCESS and retained in-frame rearrangements with V and J assigned. These tables miss some clones; where compared with another copy, unresolved V genes account for less than half of the shortfall, and the remainder is unexplained. Within this sample are roughly 250,000 clones, with 80% to 95% of them counted one time only. The ten biggest clones cover 2.5% to 3% of the sample. Sample: peripheral blood. Receptors originate from a person under 35 with COVID-19, enrolled during active disease.

Details on this clone: The junction differs from germline at one of its ends, possibly a read error. V usage is TRBV5-6 and J usage is TRBJ2-3; 11 bases agree with TRBD2. This CDR3 is built from 13 residues. Germline-derived CDR1 and CDR2 are SGHDT and YYEEEE. CDR3 protein: CASSLGTSGSLDF. The CDR3 DNA reads as TGTGCCAGCAGCTTGGGGACTAGCGGGTCCTTAGATTTT.

The rearrangement uses TRBV27 and TRBJ1-2, with a weak D call TRBD1 (5 bases). Germline CDR1 reads MNHEY; CDR2 reads SMNVEV (reference sequence). CDR3 length: 15 residues. The V and J ends lost 1 base and 2 bases respectively, with 11 bases between them. In nucleotides, the CDR3 is TGTGCCAGCAGTTTATTCCCCGACAGCAACTATGGCTACACCTTC. This codes for CASSLFPDSNYGYTF.

The J gene is TRBJ2-5, the V gene TRBV30, with 11 bases aligning to TRBD1. The CDR3 length is 15 residues. The trim removed 5 bases at V and 5 bases at J, leaving 10 bases unmatched. From germline, CDR1 is GTSNPN and CDR2 SVGIG (reference sequence). The CDR3 loop is CAWVLGTGGLETQYF. The DNA of the CDR3 is TGTGCCTGGGTGTTGGGGACAGGGGGTTTGGAGACCCAGTACTTC.

This clone was observed once. The rearrangement joins TRBV6-5 to TRBJ1-2; the match to TRBD1 covers 7 bases. The J segment lost 6 bases and the V segment lost 0 bases, leaving 7 bases of the junction unmatched. From germline, CDR1 is MNHEY and CDR2 SVGAGI. The CDR3 has 15 residues. CDR3 amino acids: CASSYSRDSVNGYTF. For the CDR3, the DNA is TGTGCCAGCAGTTACTCGCGGGACAGTGTGAATGGCTACACCTTC.

The V call is TRBV24-1, the J call TRBJ2-3, with TRBD1 identical over 11 bases. This CDR3 has 16 residues. J lost 2 bases, V lost 3 bases, and 3 bases had no gene match. Germline V gene lookup returns CDR1 KGHDR and CDR2 SFDVKD. In nucleotides, the CDR3 is TGTGCCACCAGTGATGGGGACAGGGGGGACACAGATACGCAGTATTTT. Encoded protein: CATSDGDRGDTDTQYF.

The gene calls are TRBV21-1 and TRBJ2-1; the table's D call of TRBD2 was not tested on the DNA. TRBV21-1 is listed as a pseudogene. This CDR3 comprises 15 residues. The CDR3 sequence is CASSKPGSSYNEQFF. The CDR3 bases are TGTGCCAGCAGCAAACCGGGAAGCTCCTACAATGAGCAGTTCTTC.

The chain joins TRBV11-2 to TRBJ2-1, with 10 bases aligning to TRBD1. This CDR3 has 15 residues. Germline assignment: CDR1 SGHAT and CDR2 FQNNGV. Trimming at V came to 4 bases and at J to 8 bases, leaving 8 bases not matched to a gene. The CDR3 coding sequence is TGTGCCAGCAGCTGGGGGACAGGGGCCAGGGATGAGCAGTTCTTC. This codes for CASSWGTGARDEQFF. Full variable domain (missing parts from reference TRBV11-2 and TRBJ2-1): EAGVAQSPRYKIIEKRQSVAFWCNPISGHATLYWYQQILGQGPKLLIQFQNNGVVDDSQLPKDRFSAERLKGVDSTLKIQPAKLEDSAVYLCASSWGTGARDEQFFGPGTRLTVL.

The V gene is TRBV11-2, the J gene TRBJ1-1; a possible D gene is TRBD1 (5 bases). The ends were cut back, 2 bases at V and 0 bases at J, with 16 bases in the middle. CDR1 and CDR2 from the germline V gene are SGHAT and FQNNGV. The CDR3 has 17 residues. CDR3 in amino acids: CASSLSLGPGLNTEAFF. In nucleotides, the CDR3 is TGTGCCAGCAGCTTATCGTTAGGTCCAGGGCTGAACACTGAAGCTTTCTTT.

This chain uses TRBV9 with TRBJ1-3; a weak D match, TRBD1 (6 bases). CDR3 length: 16 residues. Germline CDR1 is SGDLS and CDR2 is YYNGEE. The V end was cut by 1 base, the J end by 2 bases, with 13 bases between. The CDR3 sequence is CASSVSQDSAGNTIYF. CDR3 nucleotide sequence: TGTGCCAGCAGCGTATCCCAGGACAGCGCTGGAAACACCATATATTTT.

V usage is TRBV29-1 and J usage is TRBJ1-1; D gene unclear. The CDR3 has 10 residues. The ends were cut back, 0 bases at V and 8 bases at J, with 4 bases in the middle. Germline CDR1 and CDR2: SQVTM and ANQGSEA. Written as DNA, the CDR3 is TGCAGCGTTGAAGACAGGGAAGCTTTCTTT. Residues: CSVEDREAFF. The variable domain in full, with the rest retrieved from reference TRBV29-1 and TRBJ1-1, is SAVISQKPSRDICQRGTSLTIQCQVDSQVTMMFWYRQQPGQSLTLIATANQGSEATYESGFVIDKFPISRPNLTFSTLTVSNMSPEDSSIYLCSVEDREAFFGQGTRLTVV.

The CDR3 here is CASRLRGAGELFF. Written as DNA, the CDR3 is TGTGCCAGCAGACTCAGGGGGGCCGGGGAGCTGTTTTTT. The rearrangement joins TRBV6-5 to TRBJ2-2; possible D gene TRBD1, 7 bases. The CDR3 spans 13 residues. The germline V and J ends were trimmed by 6 bases and 6 bases, with 11 bases remaining between them. Germline V gives CDR1 MNHEY, CDR2 SVGAGI.

The chain links TRBV30 to TRBJ1-4; 7 nucleotides align to TRBD1. The germline V gene has CDR1 GTSNPN and CDR2 SVGIG (reference sequence). Trimming removed 1 base from V and 7 bases from J; junction bases left unmatched: 6. This CDR3 has 14 amino acids. CDR3 nucleotide sequence: TGTGCCTGGAGTGGAGACAGGGTTGCTGAAAAACTGTTTTTT. This sequence encodes CAWSGDRVAEKLFF.

The chain carries TRBV19 and TRBJ1-2; D is unclear. V shed 7 bases and J shed 4 bases, with 10 bases lying between them. CDR3 length equals 12 residues. The germline CDR1 and CDR2 sequences are LNHDA and SQIVND (reference sequence). The CDR3 sequence is CASTGDAYGYTF. The CDR3, as DNA: TGTGCCAGTACCGGAGACGCCTATGGCTACACCTTC.

The CDR3 nucleotides are TGTGCCAGCAGTGACAGAAACTACGAGCAGTACTTC. Encoded protein: CASSDRNYEQYF. The chain is built from TRBV2 and TRBJ2-7; D remains unclear. The CDR3 length is 12 residues. V was cut by 3 bases and J by 3 bases, with 6 bases left in between. In germline, CDR1 is SNHLY, CDR2 FYNNEI.

The rearrangement uses TRBV15 and TRBJ2-1, with D perhaps TRBD2 (6 bases). Germline V CDR1 and CDR2: LNHNV, YYDKDF (reference sequence). The ends were cut back, 3 bases at V and 0 bases at J, with 6 bases in the middle. The CDR3 runs to 14 residues. This CDR3 reads CATSSGSSYNEQFF. The CDR3 DNA sequence: TGTGCCACCAGCAGCGGGAGCTCCTACAATGAGCAGTTCTTC. Full variable domain (rest looked up from reference TRBV15 and TRBJ2-1): DAMVIQNPRYQVTQFGKPVTLSCSQTLNHNVMYWYQQKSSQAPKLLFHYYDKDFNNEADTPDNFQSRRPNTSFCFLDIRSPGLGDTAMYLCATSSGSSYNEQFFGPGTRLTVL.

Comment on this clone: An end of the junction does not agree with germline; a read error may underlie this. The chain has TRBV6-5 and TRBJ1-3; a weak D match, TRBD1 (5 bases). Germline values: CDR1 MNHEY, CDR2 SVGAGI. The CDR3 is made up of 15 amino acids. CDR3 loop: CASSYSRTSENTIYF. The CDR3, as DNA: TGTGCCAGCAGTTACTCACGGACATCTGAAAACACCATATATTTT.

This clone appeared once. This chain connects TRBV7-6 to TRBJ2-2, with 10 bases that match TRBD2. The CDR3 contains 16 residues. CDR1 is SGHVS, CDR2 FNYEAQ, per germline. The V segment lost 1 base and the J segment 5 bases; nucleotides outside the gene matches: 4. CDR3 nucleotides: TGTGCCAGCAGCTTAGGAAGCGGGAGGGGGACCGGGGAGCTGTTTTTT. It translates to CASSLGSGRGTGELFF.

This rearrangement joins TRBV5-1 to TRBJ2-5, with D maybe TRBD2 (6 bases). Trimming removed 2 bases from V and 4 bases from J, with 15 bases in between. The CDR3 is made up of 15 amino acids. Germline values: CDR1 SGHRS, CDR2 YFSETQ. In DNA, the CDR3 is TGCGCCAGCAGCTTACTCGGGACGCGGGGAGAGACCCAGTACTTC. This codes for CASSLLGTRGETQYF.

The chain links TRBV23-1 to TRBJ2-3; a possible D gene is TRBD1 (5 bases). TRBV23-1 is reported as an ORF; its role is uncertain. The CDR3 consists of 15 residues. The V gene lost 0 bases and the J gene lost 0 bases, with 7 bases spanning the gap. This CDR3 is CASSQSGASTDTQYF. The CDR3 region has the DNA TGCGCCAGCAGTCAATCAGGGGCTAGCACAGATACGCAGTATTTT.

The chain is built from TRBV11-2 and TRBJ2-1; TRBD2 matches 9 bases. CDR3 length equals 15 residues. With V trimmed by 1 base and J by 6 bases, 4 bases remained unmatched. Germline CDR1 is SGHAT and CDR2 is FQNNGV. In DNA form, the CDR3 reads TGTGCCAGCAGCTTAGGTATTAGCGGGGGCAATGAGCAGTTCTTC. This sequence encodes CASSLGISGGNEQFF.

The chain joins TRBV28 to TRBJ2-3; a weak D match, TRBD2 (6 bases). This CDR3 is 14 amino acids long. In germline, CDR1 is MDHEN, CDR2 SYDVKM. V was pared by 2 bases and J by 2 bases, with 8 bases between. The CDR3: CASSLAGPTDTQYF. In DNA form, the CDR3 reads TGTGCCAGCAGTTTAGCGGGACCCACAGATACGCAGTATTTT.

This clone was seen only once. Other nucleotide sequences in the sample specify the same CDR3. The chain carries TRBV7-3 and TRBJ2-7; the match to TRBD1 covers 9 bases. V lost 3 bases to trimming and J lost 3 bases; unmatched junction nucleotides: 0. The CDR3 covers 13 residues. The germline gives CDR1 SGHTA, CDR2 FQGTGA. The CDR3 bases are TGTGCCAGCAGCTTGACAGGGGGCTACGAGCAGTACTTC. It encodes CASSLTGGYEQYF.

The chain uses TRBV11-2 and TRBJ2-3; unclear D gene. The CDR3 has 11 amino acids. Trimming left V 4 bases short and J 3 bases short, with 2 bases between. CDR1 SGHAT and CDR2 FQNNGV come from the germline V gene. The CDR3, as DNA: TGTGCCAGCAGCTCAACAGATACGCAGTATTTT. This gives the protein CASSSTDTQYF. Looking up the rest from reference TRBV11-2 and TRBJ2-3 gives the full variable domain: EAGVAQSPRYKIIEKRQSVAFWCNPISGHATLYWYQQILGQGPKLLIQFQNNGVVDDSQLPKDRFSAERLKGVDSTLKIQPAKLEDSAVYLCASSSTDTQYFGPGTRLTVL.